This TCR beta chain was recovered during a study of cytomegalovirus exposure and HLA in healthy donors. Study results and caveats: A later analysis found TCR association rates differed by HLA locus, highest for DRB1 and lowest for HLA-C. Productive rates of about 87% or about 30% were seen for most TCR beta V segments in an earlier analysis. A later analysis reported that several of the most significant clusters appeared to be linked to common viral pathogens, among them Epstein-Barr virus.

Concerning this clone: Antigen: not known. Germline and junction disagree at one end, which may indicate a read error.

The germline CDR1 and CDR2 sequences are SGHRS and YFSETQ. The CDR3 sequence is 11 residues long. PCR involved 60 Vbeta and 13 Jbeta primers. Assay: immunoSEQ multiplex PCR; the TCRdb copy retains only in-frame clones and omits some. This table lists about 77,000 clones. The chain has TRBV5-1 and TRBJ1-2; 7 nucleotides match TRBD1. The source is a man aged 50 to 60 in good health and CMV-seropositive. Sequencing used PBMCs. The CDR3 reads CASRLEGAKTF. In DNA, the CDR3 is TGCGCCAGCAGATTGGAGGGGGCGAAGACCTTC.